This T cell receptor beta chain was retrieved from a study of neurological immune-mediated disorders. Whole-study findings and limits: There was no association between the multiple sclerosis repertoire cluster and any clinical or MRI feature. Across subjects, expanded clones had no CDR3 amino acid sequences in common, pointing to private repertoires in all groups.

The making of cDNA relied on 5'RACE with 10-nucleotide random UMIs. Sequencing of 15-18 subjects in each run yielded over 180 million TCR-beta sequences. Each CDR3 protein is one row after TCRdb ran MiXCR on the 5' RACE reads. Found here are about 25,000 distinct CDR3 sequences, 3% to 3.5% of them singletons; the top ten hold around 7.1%. This clonotype was observed many times. Its antigen is still unknown. The CDR3 has 13 residues. Germline loops: CDR1 DFQATT, CDR2 SNEGSKA (reference sequence). V dropped 3 bases and J dropped 5 bases, with 11 bases sitting between them. The chain uses TRBV20-1 and TRBJ2-1; no definite D call. Sequencing was carried out using PBMCs. The origin of this receptor is a woman aged 30 to 39 with multiple sclerosis. CDR3 in DNA: TGCAGTGCTAGGGACCCGAACCACAATGAGCAGTTCTTC. Translation gives CSARDPNHNEQFF.